A single sample gave rise to the 14 T cell receptor beta chains below, sequenced in a study of Ad26.COV2.S vaccination and SARS-CoV-2 variants. Treatment indicated: about 20 received Ad26.COV2.S at low or high dose, single or two shots; 5 received placebo; per-sample allocation not given. Day 63 after the first injection of vaccine or placebo was the sampling time. TCRdb's copy holds only in-frame clones and misses some; the assay was immunoSEQ multiplex PCR. The top ten hold roughly 13% of the sample, which has about 440,000 clones, approximately 88% seen once. The sample consisted of peripheral blood, taken in a trial of Ad26.COV2.S vaccine versus placebo. These receptors came from a person between 18 and 65 years old who received the Ad26.COV2.S COVID-19 vaccine or a placebo.

In this sample, this clone turned up once. The chain uses TRBV2 and TRBJ2-3; 12 bases are a match to TRBD1. The V gene's germline CDR1 is SNHLY and CDR2 FYNNEI. There are 14 residues in the CDR3. The junction had 3 bases not matched to a gene; V was cut back by 7 bases and J by 4 bases. CDR3 region: CASIGTGGPDTQYF. The CDR3 DNA reads as TGTGCCAGCATAGGGACAGGGGGCCCAGATACGCAGTATTTT.

The chain couples TRBV2 to TRBJ2-1, with TRBD2 matching over 11 bases. Germline-derived CDR1 and CDR2 are SNHLY and FYNNEI. Trimming took 3 bases from V and 14 from J; bases not matched to a gene: 9. The CDR3 is 14 amino acids. For the CDR3, the DNA is TGTGCCAGCAGTGAGTTGGTAGCGGGAGGGAGGAAGTTCTTC. Its protein product is CASSELVAGGRKFF.

The rearrangement uses TRBV19 and TRBJ2-7; D remains unclear. Trimming removed 5 bases from V and 2 bases from J, with 13 bases in between. CDR3 length: 14 amino acids. From germline, CDR1 is LNHDA and CDR2 SQIVND (reference sequence). The CDR3 DNA follows: TGTGCCAGTAGTTCTCCCCACGCGCCCTACGAGCAGTACTTC. Protein: CASSSPHAPYEQYF.

As to this clone: The sample contains more than one DNA sequence encoding this CDR3. The genes are TRBV7-9 and TRBJ1-1, with D uncertain. The V gene's germline CDR1 is SEHNR and CDR2 FQNEAQ (reference sequence). V was pared by 3 bases and J by 0 bases, with 8 bases between. CDR3 length: 14 residues. The DNA of the CDR3 is TGTGCCAGCAGCTTGGGCCAGCTGAACACTGAAGCTTTCTTT. Protein: CASSLGQLNTEAFF.

V is TRBV15 and J is TRBJ2-7; D is undetermined. V was pared by 2 bases and J by 3 bases, with 11 bases between. This CDR3 is built from 14 residues. The V gene's germline CDR1 is LNHNV and CDR2 YYDKDF (reference sequence). CDR3: CATSRTGLHYEQYF. CDR3 DNA sequence: TGTGCCACCAGCAGAACGGGTCTACACTACGAGCAGTACTTC.

This sequence joins TRBV13 and TRBJ1-1; D unresolved. This CDR3 spans 13 amino acids. V lost 2 bases and J 1 base, leaving 5 bases between the germline ends. Germline loops: CDR1 PRHDT, CDR2 FYEKMQ (reference sequence). DNA of the CDR3: TGTGCCAGCAGCTTAACAGAGAACACTGAAGCTTTCTTT. Encoded protein: CASSLTENTEAFF.

The chain couples TRBV7-9 to TRBJ1-2; D is undetermined. The CDR3 length is 14 residues. From germline, CDR1 is SEHNR and CDR2 FQNEAQ (reference sequence). Trimming took off 5 bases at V and 4 bases at J, with 14 bases between the two ends. The CDR3 sequence is CASSLGPPLYGYTF. The CDR3 region has the DNA TGTGCCAGCAGCCTAGGTCCCCCACTCTATGGCTACACCTTC.

The chain has TRBV2 and TRBJ2-5; no firm D call. CDR1 is SNHLY, CDR2 FYNNEI, per germline. Trimming took off 2 bases at V and 6 bases at J, with 7 bases between the two ends. CDR3 size: 12 residues. CDR3 loop: CASSEIRQTQYF. In nucleotides, the CDR3 is TGTGCCAGCAGTGAAATTCGTCAGACCCAGTACTTC.

The chain couples TRBV27 to TRBJ1-5; 7 positions match TRBD1. CDR1 and CDR2 from the germline V gene are MNHEY and SMNVEV (reference sequence). The J segment lost 4 bases and the V segment lost 4 bases, leaving 13 bases of the junction unmatched. This CDR3 spans 17 amino acids. DNA of the CDR3: TGTGCCAGCAGTTCCCTTTCCTCTGGCAGGGGGAATCAGCCCCAGCATTTT. Amino acid sequence: CASSSLSSGRGNQPQHF.

The chain joins TRBV11-3 to TRBJ2-3, with D unresolved. The CDR3 extends over 15 amino acids. The germline CDR1 and CDR2 sequences are SGHNT and YENEEA. Between the trimmed V and J ends, which lost 1 base and 1 base, there was a span of 9 bases. CDR3 amino acids: CASSLGGTGTDTQYF. The CDR3, as DNA: TGTGCCAGCAGCTTAGGCGGAACGGGCACAGATACGCAGTATTTT. The full variable domain, its missing parts supplied by reference TRBV11-3 and TRBJ2-3, is EAGVVQSPRYKIIEKKQPVAFWCNPISGHNTLYWYLQNLGQGPELLIRYENEEAVDDSQLPKDRFSAERLKGVDSTLKIQPAELGDSAVYLCASSLGGTGTDTQYFGPGTRLTVL.

The chain has TRBV3-1 (or the pseudogene TRBV3-2) and TRBJ1-2, with unresolved D. The V and J ends lost 0 bases and 8 bases respectively, with 13 bases between them. Germline loops: CDR1 LGHDT, CDR2 YNNKEL (reference sequence). The CDR3 totals 14 residues. CDR3 in amino acids: CASSQDEGGGGYTF. In nucleotides, the CDR3 is TGTGCCAGCAGCCAAGATGAAGGTGGAGGGGGCTACACCTTC.

The chain recombines TRBV29-1 with TRBJ1-2, with 8 bases identical to TRBD1. Germline assignment: CDR1 SQVTM and CDR2 ANQGSEA. This CDR3 spans 11 amino acids. Trimming cost V 7 bases and J 4 bases; bases outside gene matches: 2. The CDR3 bases are TGCAGCGACGGACAGGGCTATGGCTACACCTTC. It specifies CSDGQGYGYTF.

The chain combines TRBV6-2 or TRBV6-3 with TRBJ2-6; D unclear. The V end lost 0 bases, the J end lost 5 bases, and 5 bases lay between the germline ends. Germline V gene data show CDR1 as MNHEY and CDR2 as SVGEGT. This CDR3 is built from 14 residues. The DNA for the CDR3 is TGTGCCAGCAGTTACTCGGGTCGGGCCAACGTCCTGACTTTC. This codes for CASSYSGRANVLTF.

The gene calls are TRBV5-4 and TRBJ2-7; maybe TRBD2 (5 bases). Germline CDR1 SGHNT, CDR2 YYREEE (reference sequence). The CDR3 is 15 residues long. The V end was cut by 0 bases, the J end by 0 bases, with 10 bases between. The CDR3 region is CASSLERASSYEQYF. Written as DNA, the CDR3 is TGTGCCAGCAGCTTGGAGAGGGCTAGCTCCTACGAGCAGTACTTC.